Following are 25 T cell receptor beta chains from one sample sequenced in a study of Ad26.COV2.S vaccination and SARS-CoV-2 variants (TCRdb year 2021). Library method: the immunoSEQ multiplex PCR assay. TCRdb mirrors the immuneACCESS table, restricted to in-frame sequences. Some clones are absent from its copies; in checked studies, under half trace to an unresolved V gene, and the reason for the others is unknown. For this sample the table gives about 390,000 clones, of which approximately 90% were detected only once. The biggest ten clones account for around 1.7% of the sample. The treatment or condition label, read with the paper, signifies: around 19 received Ad26.COV2.S at low or high dose, single or two shots; roughly five received placebo; per-sample allocation not given. Repertoires of vaccine and placebo recipients were sequenced from samples taken on day 63 after the first injection. The input for sequencing was peripheral blood, taken in a trial of Ad26.COV2.S vaccine versus placebo. The receptor set was obtained from a person aged 18-65 years who received the Ad26.COV2.S COVID-19 vaccine or a placebo.

This clone appeared once. J is TRBJ1-5 and V is TRBV9, with D unresolved. The CDR3 sequence is 13 residues long. Between the trimmed V and J ends, which lost 3 bases and 3 bases, there was a span of 7 bases. CDR1 is SGDLS, CDR2 YYNGEE, per germline. CDR3 sequence reads: CASSGFDNQPQHF. CDR3 sequence (DNA): TGTGCCAGCAGCGGCTTTGACAATCAGCCCCAGCATTTT. The whole variable domain, filled in from reference TRBV9 and TRBJ1-5, reads DSGVTQTPKHLITATGQRVTLRCSPRSGDLSVYWYQQSLDQGLQFLIQYYNGEERAKGNILERFSAQQFPDLHSELNLSSLELGDSALYFCASSGFDNQPQHFGDGTRLSIL.

V gene TRBV4-1 combines with J gene TRBJ2-3; TRBD2 matches 8 bases. CDR3 length: 14 amino acids. With 1 base clipped from V and 6 bases from J, the junction kept 3 bases outside the gene matches. Germline values: CDR1 MGHRA, CDR2 YSYEKL. The CDR3 loop reads CASSQAGGPDTQYF. Written as DNA, the CDR3 is TGCGCCAGCAGCCAAGCGGGGGGGCCGGATACGCAGTATTTT.

This clone occurred once. The chain combines TRBV7-8 with TRBJ2-2, with TRBD1 identical over 9 bases. Germline trimming cut 3 bases from V and 7 bases from J; bases unmatched to any gene: 3. The CDR3 runs 14 residues. Germline CDR1 is SGHVS and CDR2 is FQNEAQ. The CDR3 spells CASSLGQGGGELFF. In DNA form, the CDR3 reads TGTGCCAGCAGCTTGGGACAGGGAGGCGGGGAGCTGTTTTTT.

The chain recombines TRBV27 with TRBJ1-1; 8 nucleotides align to TRBD1. The junction had 5 bases not matched to a gene; V was cut back by 0 bases and J by 5 bases. Germline CDR1 is MNHEY and CDR2 is SMNVEV (reference sequence). CDR3 length: 15 residues. The CDR3 nucleotides read TGTGCCAGCAGTTTATCCTCCGACAGGGGTACTGAAGCTTTCTTT. Translation gives CASSLSSDRGTEAFF.

The rearrangement links TRBV5-4 to TRBJ1-1; possibly TRBD1 for D (6 bases). Trimming pared 3 bases from V and 4 bases from J, leaving 16 bases between. Per germline, CDR1 SGHNT and CDR2 YYREEE (reference sequence). CDR3 length: 15 amino acids. CDR3 bases: TGTGCCAGCAGCTGGGGGACCGGACAGTCCACTGAAGCTTTCTTT. Translating gives CASSWGTGQSTEAFF.

The chain links TRBV19 to TRBJ1-5, with 9 bases fitting TRBD1. Germline V gene sequence: CDR1 LNHDA, CDR2 SQIVND (reference sequence). CDR3 size: 18 residues. V dropped 1 base and J dropped 4; count of bases not matched to a gene: 11. The CDR3 is CASSIGGTGLRQNQPQHF. The CDR3 DNA sequence: TGTGCCAGTAGTATAGGGGGGACAGGGTTACGACAAAATCAGCCCCAGCATTTT.

The chain recombines TRBV7-9 with TRBJ2-3; 9 bases are shared with TRBD2. The CDR3 consists of 17 residues. Germline trimming cut 1 base from V and 8 bases from J; bases unmatched to any gene: 13. The V gene's germline CDR1 is SEHNR and CDR2 FQNEAQ (reference sequence). CDR3 nucleotides: TGTGCCAGCAGCTTAGTTCTAGCGGGGTCCCCTCGGGGTACGCAGTATTTT. Translation gives CASSLVLAGSPRGTQYF.

The chain employs TRBV19 and TRBJ1-1; no clear D gene. This CDR3 has 15 amino acids. The germline V gene encodes CDR1 LNHDA and CDR2 SQIVND (reference sequence). Between the trimmed V and J ends, which lost 7 bases and 0 bases, there was a span of 15 bases. The CDR3 bases are TGTGCCAGTAAAGCGGCAGATGCCGTGAACACTGAAGCTTTCTTT. Its protein product is CASKAADAVNTEAFF.

The CDR3 reads CASSYRLKGGGELFF. As DNA, the CDR3 is TGTGCCAGCAGTTACCGGCTGAAGGGGGGTGGGGAGCTGTTTTTT. This rearrangement joins TRBV6-2 or TRBV6-3 to TRBJ2-2, with D perhaps assigned TRBD1 or TRBD2 (6 bases each). Looked up from germline, CDR1 is MNHEY and CDR2 is SVGEGT. Between the trimmed V and J ends, which lost 2 bases and 8 bases, there was a span of 15 bases. The CDR3 is made up of 15 amino acids.

J is TRBJ2-1 and V is TRBV6-5, with 9 nucleotides matching TRBD1. This CDR3 has 15 amino acids. The V gene end was trimmed by 6 bases and the J gene end by 6 bases; junction bases not matched to a gene: 9. Germline assignment: CDR1 MNHEY and CDR2 SVGAGI. CDR3 in amino acids: CASSAGQGIANEQFF. CDR3 bases: TGTGCCAGCAGCGCCGGACAGGGGATTGCCAATGAGCAGTTCTTC.

This clone was recorded once. This CDR3 is CASSLAGVESEAFF. The CDR3 region has the DNA TGTGCCAGCAGCTTAGCTGGGGTGGAGTCTGAAGCTTTCTTT. The chain couples TRBV7-2 to TRBJ1-1, with D unclear. Trimming took off 0 bases at V and 6 bases at J, with 11 bases between the two ends. The CDR3 is 14 amino acids. Germline-derived CDR1 and CDR2 are SGHTA and FQGNSA.

A single count supports this clone. This chain joins TRBV19 and TRBJ1-5; D might be TRBD1 (6 bases). Germline values: CDR1 LNHDA, CDR2 SQIVND (reference sequence). CDR3 size: 13 residues. With 4 bases removed from V and 4 bases from J, the gap between germline ends came to 8 bases. The CDR3 reads CASSRTANQPQHF. The CDR3 region has the DNA TGTGCCAGTAGTAGGACAGCGAATCAGCCCCAGCATTTT.

The J gene is TRBJ1-6, the V gene TRBV4-2; TRBD1 agrees at 8 bases. This CDR3 has 16 residues. Trimming took 1 base from V and 8 from J; bases not matched to a gene: 7. Looked up from germline, CDR1 is LGHNA and CDR2 is YNFKEQ. CDR3 sequence: CASSQVAGGVYSPLHF. The CDR3 DNA follows: TGTGCCAGCAGCCAAGTCGCAGGGGGCGTTTATTCACCCCTCCACTTT.

The gene calls are TRBV19 and TRBJ1-2; D might be TRBD1 (6 bases). This CDR3 contains 16 residues. Germline lookup yields CDR1 LNHDA and CDR2 SQIVND (reference sequence). V was cut by 4 bases and J by 2 bases, with 17 bases left in between. In nucleotides, the CDR3 is TGTGCCAGTAGTACTGATCCCAGGGGAAGCAACTATGGCTACACCTTC. It is translated as CASSTDPRGSNYGYTF.

The chain recombines TRBV27 with TRBJ2-3; 8 bases are a match to TRBD2. The CDR3 is made up of 15 amino acids. V gave up 8 bases and J gave up 3 bases; unmatched junction bases: 10. Germline CDR1 reads MNHEY; CDR2 reads SMNVEV (reference sequence). CDR3 coding DNA: TGTGCCAGCGGACGGGGGGGCTCGACGACAGATACGCAGTATTTT. Protein sequence: CASGRGGSTTDTQYF.

This rearrangement joins TRBV7-9 to TRBJ1-5; 7 bases are a match to TRBD1. V dropped 5 bases and J dropped 12; count of bases not matched to a gene: 7. This CDR3 is built from 12 residues. Germline V gene sequence: CDR1 SEHNR, CDR2 FQNEAQ (reference sequence). As DNA, the CDR3 is TGTGCCAGCAGCACAGAACAGGGGAGCCAGCATTTT. It specifies CASSTEQGSQHF.

This clone has just one count. The V call is TRBV4-3, the J call TRBJ1-2; 7 nucleotides align to TRBD1. The CDR3 length is 15 residues. The ends lost 1 base at V and 8 bases at J; junction bases unmatched: 10. CDR1 is LGHNA and CDR2 is YSLEER in the germline V gene. The CDR3 DNA reads as TGCGCCAGCAGCCAAGTCGCCGGGACAGCTATGGGCTACACCTTC. The encoded protein is CASSQVAGTAMGYTF.

V gene TRBV27 combines with J gene TRBJ1-2, with D uncertain. Trimming removed 2 bases from V and 5 bases from J, with 12 bases in between. The CDR3 covers 14 residues. CDR1 is MNHEY, CDR2 SMNVEV, per germline (reference sequence). CDR3 in DNA: TGTGCCAGCAGTTTACGACGAAACAGTTATGGCTACACCTTC. Translation: CASSLRRNSYGYTF.

This clone was recorded only once. The V gene is TRBV7-2, the J gene TRBJ1-5; D not resolved. The CDR3 is 14 amino acids. Deletions cut 3 bases from V and 2 bases from J, with 8 bases between. Germline V gene lookup returns CDR1 SGHTA and CDR2 FQGNSA. CDR3 in DNA: TGTGCCAGCAGCTTGCGCCAGGGCAATCAGCCCCAGCATTTT. It codes for CASSLRQGNQPQHF.

The chain carries TRBV20-1 and TRBJ1-1; D unresolved. V was shortened by 2 bases and J by 6 bases, with 7 bases between the two germline ends. Germline lookup yields CDR1 DFQATT and CDR2 SNEGSKA (reference sequence). The CDR3 is 11 residues long. DNA for the CDR3: TGCAGTGCTAGAACTTGGTCTGAAGCTTTCTTT. Protein sequence: CSARTWSEAFF.

CDR3 residues: CASSYSSQGGYGYTF. Written as DNA, the CDR3 is TGTGCCAGCAGTTACTCGAGCCAGGGAGGCTATGGCTACACCTTC. The V call is TRBV6-6, the J call TRBJ1-2; the D gene is possibly TRBD1 (5 bases). Trimming shortened V by 0 bases and J by 4 bases, and 12 bases separated the two germline ends. From germline, CDR1 is MNHNY and CDR2 SVGAGI (reference sequence). CDR3 length equals 15 residues.

The chain employs TRBV28 and TRBJ1-2; 9 nucleotides align to TRBD1. CDR1 MDHEN and CDR2 SYDVKM come from the germline V gene. With V trimmed by 4 bases and J by 7 bases, 13 bases remained unmatched. The CDR3 extends over 16 amino acids. CDR3 amino acids: CASSSQTGGGGIGYTF. The CDR3 nucleotides read TGTGCCAGCAGTTCACAGACAGGGGGGGGAGGAATTGGCTACACCTTC.

The V and J genes are TRBV19 and TRBJ1-5; D remains unclear. The CDR3 has 12 residues. V lost 4 bases and J lost 5, with 6 bases in between. From germline, CDR1 is LNHDA and CDR2 SQIVND (reference sequence). This CDR3 is CASSNQDQPQHF. In nucleotides, the CDR3 is TGTGCCAGTAGTAATCAGGATCAGCCCCAGCATTTT. Full variable domain (missing parts from reference TRBV19 and TRBJ1-5): DGGITQSPKYLFRKEGQNVTLSCEQNLNHDAMYWYRQDPGQGLRLIYYSQIVNDFQKGDIAEGYSVSREKKESFPLTVTSAQKNPTAFYLCASSNQDQPQHFGDGTRLSIL.

The chain uses TRBV9 and TRBJ2-1; 10 bases match TRBD2. Germline V gene data show CDR1 as SGDLS and CDR2 as YYNGEE. CDR3 length equals 15 residues. Trimming at V came to 2 bases and at J to 6 bases, leaving 5 bases not matched to a gene. As DNA, the CDR3 is TGTGCCAGCAGCGTTACTAGCGGGGTAACCAATGAGCAGTTCTTC. Translating gives CASSVTSGVTNEQFF.

This sequence joins TRBV3-1 (or the pseudogene TRBV3-2) and TRBJ2-3, with D unresolved. V was trimmed by 4 bases and J by 2 bases, leaving 10 bases between them. CDR1 is LGHDT, CDR2 YNNKEL, per germline (reference sequence). The CDR3 has 14 amino acids. The CDR3 region is CASSPLGPTDTQYF. Here the CDR3 DNA reads TGTGCCAGCAGCCCCCTGGGCCCCACAGATACGCAGTATTTT.